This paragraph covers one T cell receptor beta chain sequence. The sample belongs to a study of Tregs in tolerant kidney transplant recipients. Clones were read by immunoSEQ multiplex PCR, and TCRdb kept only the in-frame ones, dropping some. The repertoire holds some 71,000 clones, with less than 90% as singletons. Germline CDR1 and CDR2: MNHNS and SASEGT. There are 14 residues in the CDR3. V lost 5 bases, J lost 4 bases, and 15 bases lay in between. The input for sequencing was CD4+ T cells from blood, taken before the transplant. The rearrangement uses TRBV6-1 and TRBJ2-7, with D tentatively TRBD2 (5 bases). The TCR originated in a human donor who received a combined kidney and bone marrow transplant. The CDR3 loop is CASSHLGGGYEQYF. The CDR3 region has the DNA TGTGCCAGCAGTCATTTGGGTGGAGGTTACGAGCAGTACTTC.